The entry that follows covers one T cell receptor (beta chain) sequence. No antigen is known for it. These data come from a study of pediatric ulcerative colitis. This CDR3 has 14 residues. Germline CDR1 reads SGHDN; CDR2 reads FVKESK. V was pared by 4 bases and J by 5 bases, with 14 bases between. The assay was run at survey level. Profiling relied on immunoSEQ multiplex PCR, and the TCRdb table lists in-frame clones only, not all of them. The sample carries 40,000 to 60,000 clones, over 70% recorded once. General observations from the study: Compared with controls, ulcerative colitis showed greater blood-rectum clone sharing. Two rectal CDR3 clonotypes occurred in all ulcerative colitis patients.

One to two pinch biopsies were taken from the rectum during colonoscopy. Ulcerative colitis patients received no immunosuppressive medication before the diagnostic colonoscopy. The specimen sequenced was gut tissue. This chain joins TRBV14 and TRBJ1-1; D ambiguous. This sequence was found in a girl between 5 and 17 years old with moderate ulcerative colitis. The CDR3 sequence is CASSPRTPRTEAFF. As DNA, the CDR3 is TGTGCCAGCAGCCCGAGGACCCCCCGTACTGAAGCTTTCTTT.